This is a list of T cell receptor beta chains from one sample in a study of regulatory T cells in long-lasting Graves disease. TCRdb independently ran MiXCR on the multiplex PCR reads; one entry per CDR3 protein. The profile shows roughly 610,000 distinct CDR3 sequences, roughly 15% of them singletons. The same sample was also used in a study of T cells in Graves' hyperthyroidism and ophthalmopathy.

The specimen was peripheral blood mononuclear cells (PBMCs), collected at new diagnosis, from a patient treated with antithyroid drugs. These TCRs come from a woman in her 30s with Graves disease. CDR3s include the opening cysteine and the closing phenylalanine or tryptophan. Each record gives: V gene, D gene, J gene, clone size, CDR3 protein, CDR3 DNA. The D gene is left open where the match is weak. Not every row has a clone size; where given, it reads once, few, many or a size class.

V gene: TRBV6-5
D gene: TRBD1
J gene: TRBJ2-7
clone size: many
CDR3 protein: CASSYGAGGLLYEQYF
CDR3 DNA: TGTGCCAGCAGCTACGGGGCAGGGGGCCTCCTCTACGAGCAGTACTTC

V gene: TRBV28
D gene: NA
J gene: TRBJ2-7
clone size: few
CDR3 protein: CASTYRDGIYEQYF
CDR3 DNA: TGTGCCAGCACATACAGGGACGGAATCTACGAGCAGTACTTC

V gene: TRBV12-3/TRBV12-4
D gene: NA
J gene: TRBJ1-1
clone size: many
CDR3 protein: CASSQGPLNTEAFF
CDR3 DNA: TGCGCCAGCAGCCAGGGACCGTTGAACACTGAAGCTTTCTTT

V gene: TRBV9
D gene: TRBD1
J gene: TRBJ1-2
clone size: NA
CDR3 protein: CASGQGSNYGYTF
CDR3 DNA: TGTGCCAGCGGACAGGGGTCCAACTATGGCTACACCTTC

V gene: TRBV2
D gene: TRBD2
J gene: TRBJ2-1
clone size: many
CDR3 protein: CASSEGLAGGNEQFF
CDR3 DNA: TGTGCCAGCAGTGAAGGACTAGCGGGAGGTAATGAGCAGTTCTTC

V gene: TRBV2
D gene: NA
J gene: TRBJ2-3
clone size: many
CDR3 protein: CARGPGGTDTQYF
CDR3 DNA: TGTGCCAGAGGGCCCGGGGGAACAGATACGCAGTATTTT

V gene: TRBV28
D gene: NA
J gene: TRBJ1-2
clone size: many
CDR3 protein: CASSAGGNYGYTF
CDR3 DNA: TGTGCCAGCAGCGCGGGGGGTAACTATGGCTACACCTTC

V gene: TRBV7-9
D gene: TRBD1
J gene: TRBJ2-3
clone size: few
CDR3 protein: CASTATGGTDTQYF
CDR3 DNA: TGTGCCAGCACCGCGACAGGGGGCACAGATACGCAGTATTTT

V gene: TRBV7-2
D gene: NA
J gene: TRBJ1-3
clone size: NA
CDR3 protein: CASSLVRQGGNTIYF
CDR3 DNA: TGTGCCAGCAGCTTAGTTCGGCAGGGAGGAAACACCATATATTTT

V gene: TRBV28
D gene: NA
J gene: TRBJ2-7
clone size: many
CDR3 protein: CASSHYQSYEQYF
CDR3 DNA: TGTGCCAGCAGTCATTACCAAAGCTACGAGCAGTACTTC

V gene: TRBV12-3/TRBV12-4
D gene: TRBD1
J gene: TRBJ2-5
clone size: many
CDR3 protein: CASKRTGGETQYF
CDR3 DNA: TGTGCCAGCAAGCGGACAGGGGGGGAGACCCAGTACTTC

V gene: TRBV6-1
D gene: NA
J gene: TRBJ2-1
clone size: few
CDR3 protein: CASKGEAAYNEQFF
CDR3 DNA: TGTGCCAGCAAAGGGGAAGCGGCGTACAATGAGCAGTTCTTC

V gene: TRBV14
D gene: TRBD1
J gene: TRBJ2-7
clone size: few
CDR3 protein: CASSPNLGQGGGYEQYF
CDR3 DNA: TGTGCCAGCAGCCCCAACCTGGGACAGGGCGGCGGCTACGAGCAGTACTTC

V gene: TRBV7-9
D gene: NA
J gene: TRBJ2-7
clone size: many
CDR3 protein: CASSWGTPISYEQYF
CDR3 DNA: TGTGCCAGCAGCTGGGGGACACCCATTTCCTACGAGCAGTACTTC

V gene: TRBV5-1
D gene: TRBD2
J gene: TRBJ2-1
clone size: NA
CDR3 protein: CASSIGSGVINEQFF
CDR3 DNA: TGCGCCAGCAGCATCGGGAGCGGGGTTATCAATGAGCAGTTCTTC

V gene: TRBV27
D gene: NA
J gene: TRBJ2-1
clone size: few
CDR3 protein: CASSANPGPTSYEQFF
CDR3 DNA: TGTGCCAGCAGTGCGAATCCGGGACCGACGTCATATGAGCAGTTCTTC

V gene: TRBV2
D gene: NA
J gene: TRBJ1-6
clone size: many
CDR3 protein: CASSEETGGHSPLHF
CDR3 DNA: TGTGCCAGCAGTGAGGAGACAGGAGGGCATTCACCCCTCCACTTT

V gene: TRBV28
D gene: TRBD1
J gene: TRBJ1-2
clone size: many
CDR3 protein: CASRPASATGGDEGRNGYTF
CDR3 DNA: TGTGCCAGCAGGCCTGCGAGCGCGACAGGGGGAGATGAGGGGAGGAATGGCTACACCTTC

V gene: TRBV6-4
D gene: NA
J gene: TRBJ2-3
clone size: NA
CDR3 protein: CASSEGRASTDTQYF
CDR3 DNA: TGTGCCAGCAGTGAGGGCCGTGCTAGCACAGATACGCAGTATTTT

V gene: TRBV6-2/TRBV6-3
D gene: NA
J gene: TRBJ2-3
clone size: few
CDR3 protein: CASSYSRTGTSTDTQYF
CDR3 DNA: TGTGCCAGCAGTTACTCCCGGACGGGGACTAGCACAGATACGCAGTATTTT

V gene: TRBV12-3/TRBV12-4
D gene: TRBD1
J gene: TRBJ2-1
clone size: many
CDR3 protein: CASSFGTGGRNEQFF
CDR3 DNA: TGTGCCAGCAGTTTCGGGACAGGGGGTAGGAATGAGCAGTTCTTC

V gene: TRBV25-1
D gene: TRBD1
J gene: TRBJ1-1
clone size: many
CDR3 protein: CASSDRGGLAFF
CDR3 DNA: TGTGCCAGCAGTGACCGAGGGGGCTTGGCTTTCTTT

V gene: TRBV28
D gene: NA
J gene: TRBJ1-1
clone size: NA
CDR3 protein: CASSFPPGRGNTEAFF
CDR3 DNA: TGTGCCAGCAGTTTTCCCCCCGGCAGAGGCAACACTGAAGCTTTCTTT

V gene: TRBV18
D gene: NA
J gene: TRBJ2-5
clone size: many
CDR3 protein: CASSPKETQYF
CDR3 DNA: TGTGCCAGCTCACCTAAAGAGACCCAGTACTTC

V gene: TRBV6-2/TRBV6-3
D gene: NA
J gene: TRBJ1-2
clone size: few
CDR3 protein: CASSSLRDGYYGYTF
CDR3 DNA: TGTGCCAGCAGTTCACTCCGAGACGGTTACTATGGCTACACCTTC

V gene: TRBV7-3
D gene: TRBD2
J gene: TRBJ2-1
clone size: many
CDR3 protein: CASSLALAGVGEQFF
CDR3 DNA: TGTGCCAGCAGCTTAGCACTAGCGGGAGTGGGTGAGCAGTTCTTC

V gene: TRBV20-1
D gene: NA
J gene: TRBJ1-1
clone size: few
CDR3 protein: CSARRGLGVGTEAFF
CDR3 DNA: TGCAGTGCTAGAAGGGGGTTAGGGGTGGGCACTGAAGCTTTCTTT

V gene: TRBV5-5
D gene: NA
J gene: TRBJ2-7
clone size: few
CDR3 protein: CASSLGEFYEQYF
CDR3 DNA: TGTGCCAGCAGCCTAGGGGAGTTCTACGAGCAGTACTTC

V gene: TRBV6-1
D gene: TRBD2
J gene: TRBJ2-1
clone size: many
CDR3 protein: CASSELWTSGLGGSNEQFF
CDR3 DNA: TGTGCCAGCAGTGAACTGTGGACTAGCGGGCTAGGAGGTTCCAATGAGCAGTTCTTC

V gene: TRBV2
D gene: NA
J gene: TRBJ2-2
clone size: few
CDR3 protein: CASREGPLGGELFF
CDR3 DNA: TGTGCCAGCAGAGAGGGGCCCCTGGGCGGGGAGCTGTTTTTT

V gene: TRBV20-1
D gene: NA
J gene: TRBJ2-3
clone size: NA
CDR3 protein: CSARGSRVGSSTDTQYF
CDR3 DNA: TGCAGTGCTAGAGGGAGCAGGGTAGGATCCAGCACAGATACGCAGTATTTT

V gene: TRBV12-3/TRBV12-4
D gene: NA
J gene: TRBJ1-1
clone size: many
CDR3 protein: CASNLEYNTEAFF
CDR3 DNA: TGTGCCAGCAACCTCGAATATAACACTGAAGCTTTCTTT

V gene: TRBV6-9
D gene: NA
J gene: TRBJ2-7
clone size: few
CDR3 protein: CASSSPRGLYEQYF
CDR3 DNA: TGTGCCAGCAGTTCCCCCCGGGGCCTATACGAGCAGTACTTC

V gene: TRBV30
D gene: NA
J gene: TRBJ2-7
clone size: many
CDR3 protein: CAWGEGNSPYEQYF
CDR3 DNA: TGTGCCTGGGGTGAGGGCAACTCCCCCTACGAGCAGTACTTC

V gene: TRBV28
D gene: NA
J gene: TRBJ1-1
clone size: many
CDR3 protein: CASSNLGVGRNTEAFF
CDR3 DNA: TGTGCCAGCAGTAACCTAGGGGTGGGACGGAACACTGAAGCTTTCTTT

V gene: TRBV24-1
D gene: NA
J gene: TRBJ2-5
clone size: few
CDR3 protein: CATSETAVVETQYF
CDR3 DNA: TGTGCCACCAGTGAAACTGCGGTTGTAGAGACCCAGTACTTC

V gene: TRBV20-1
D gene: TRBD1
J gene: TRBJ1-5
clone size: many
CDR3 protein: CSARSDRVNQPQHF
CDR3 DNA: TGCAGTGCTAGGTCCGACAGGGTCAATCAGCCCCAGCATTTT

V gene: TRBV5-4
D gene: NA
J gene: TRBJ2-7
clone size: NA
CDR3 protein: CASSLAGTLSYEQYF
CDR3 DNA: TGTGCCAGCAGCTTGGCCGGGACACTCTCCTACGAGCAGTACTTC

V gene: TRBV2
D gene: NA
J gene: TRBJ2-1
clone size: many
CDR3 protein: CASRVGSSYNEQFF
CDR3 DNA: TGTGCCAGCCGGGTGGGGAGCTCCTACAATGAGCAGTTCTTC

V gene: TRBV2
D gene: NA
J gene: TRBJ2-2
clone size: many
CDR3 protein: CASSHSGNTGELFF
CDR3 DNA: TGTGCCAGCAGTCATAGCGGGAACACCGGGGAGCTGTTTTTT

V gene: TRBV14
D gene: NA
J gene: TRBJ2-2
clone size: many
CDR3 protein: CASSQAFPFVGGTGELFF
CDR3 DNA: TGTGCCAGCAGCCAAGCTTTCCCTTTTGTAGGAGGCACCGGGGAGCTGTTTTTT

V gene: TRBV2
D gene: NA
J gene: TRBJ1-3
clone size: many
CDR3 protein: CASTGTHGNTIYF
CDR3 DNA: TGTGCCAGCACCGGGACCCATGGAAACACCATATATTTT

V gene: TRBV11-2
D gene: NA
J gene: TRBJ2-7
clone size: many
CDR3 protein: CASSLVRQNYEQYF
CDR3 DNA: TGTGCCAGCAGCTTAGTGCGTCAGAACTACGAGCAGTACTTC

V gene: TRBV7-9
D gene: NA
J gene: TRBJ2-1
clone size: NA
CDR3 protein: CASSSLGPLQFF
CDR3 DNA: TGTGCCAGCAGCTCGCTCGGGCCGTTGCAGTTCTTC

V gene: TRBV28
D gene: NA
J gene: TRBJ2-7
clone size: many
CDR3 protein: CASNPPAGTPSYEQYF
CDR3 DNA: TGTGCCAGCAATCCTCCTGCGGGGACCCCTTCCTACGAGCAGTACTTC

V gene: TRBV7-3
D gene: TRBD2
J gene: TRBJ2-1
clone size: many
CDR3 protein: CASSSTSGIGANEQFF
CDR3 DNA: TGTGCCAGCAGCTCAACTAGCGGGATCGGGGCCAATGAGCAGTTCTTC

V gene: TRBV19
D gene: TRBD1
J gene: TRBJ1-2
clone size: many
CDR3 protein: CASSPTGYGYTF
CDR3 DNA: TGTGCCAGCAGCCCGACAGGGTACGGCTACACCTTC

V gene: TRBV20-1
D gene: NA
J gene: TRBJ2-5
clone size: NA
CDR3 protein: CSARTTTEPQETQYF
CDR3 DNA: TGCAGTGCTAGAACGACTACCGAACCTCAAGAGACCCAGTACTTC

V gene: TRBV19
D gene: NA
J gene: TRBJ2-1
clone size: NA
CDR3 protein: CASSMLSGYNEQFF
CDR3 DNA: TGTGCCAGTAGTATGTTAAGCGGGTACAATGAGCAGTTCTTC

V gene: TRBV7-9
D gene: NA
J gene: TRBJ1-5
clone size: few
CDR3 protein: CASTPGESNQPQHF
CDR3 DNA: TGTGCCAGCACCCCGGGGGAGAGCAATCAGCCCCAGCATTTT

V gene: TRBV6-1
D gene: NA
J gene: TRBJ2-7
clone size: few
CDR3 protein: CASRYGGTGRLAVSYEQYF
CDR3 DNA: TGTGCCAGCAGGTACGGCGGGACAGGGAGACTAGCGGTCTCCTACGAGCAGTACTTC

V gene: TRBV7-2
D gene: NA
J gene: TRBJ1-1
clone size: many
CDR3 protein: CASSFASMNTEAFF
CDR3 DNA: TGTGCCAGCAGCTTCGCTTCGATGAACACTGAAGCTTTCTTT

V gene: TRBV5-1
D gene: NA
J gene: TRBJ1-1
clone size: few
CDR3 protein: CASSLTGRVGTEAFF
CDR3 DNA: TGCGCCAGCAGCTTGACAGGGAGGGTGGGCACTGAAGCTTTCTTT

V gene: TRBV25-1
D gene: TRBD1
J gene: TRBJ1-3
clone size: many
CDR3 protein: CASSGWTGGTGNTIYF
CDR3 DNA: TGTGCCAGCAGTGGGTGGACAGGGGGCACTGGAAACACCATATATTTT